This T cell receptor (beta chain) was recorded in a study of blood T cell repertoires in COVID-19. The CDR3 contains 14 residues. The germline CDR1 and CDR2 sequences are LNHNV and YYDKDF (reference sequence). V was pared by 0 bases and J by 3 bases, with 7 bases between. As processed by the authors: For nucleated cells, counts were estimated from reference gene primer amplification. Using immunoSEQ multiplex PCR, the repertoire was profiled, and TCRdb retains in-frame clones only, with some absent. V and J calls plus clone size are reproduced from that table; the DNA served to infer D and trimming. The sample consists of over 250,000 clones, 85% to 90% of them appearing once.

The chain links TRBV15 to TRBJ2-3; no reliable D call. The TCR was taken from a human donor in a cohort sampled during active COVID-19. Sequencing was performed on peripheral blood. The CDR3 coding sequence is TGTGCCACCAGCAGAGATCAAACAACAGATACGCAGTATTTT. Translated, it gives CATSRDQTTDTQYF.